This TCR beta chain was retrieved from a study of T cell responses to AZD1222 COVID-19 vaccine. Overall study: Analyses pooled second doses at about 4 or about 12 weeks.

Regarding this clone: Its antigen is undetermined.

The length of the CDR3 is 15 residues. V dropped 1 base and J dropped 7; count of bases not matched to a gene: 5. Germline V gene sequence: CDR1 PRHDT, CDR2 FYEKMQ (reference sequence). Sequencing was performed with immunoSEQ multiplex PCR; in TCRdb, only in-frame clones are kept and a portion is missing. The repertoire consists of approximately 150,000 clones, with around 90% occurring once and the leading ten covering over 1.3%. The study's findings and limits: Vaccine-related CD4 TCRs covered spike, predominating at 160-218 and 743-854. Compared with day 0, the breadth and depth of the Spike-specific TCR repertoire rose significantly after two doses of AZD1222.

This chain uses TRBV13 with TRBJ1-1, with TRBD1 identical over 11 bases. The origin of this receptor is an adult in good health. This sample comprised peripheral blood, obtained on day 0 of AZD1222 vaccination. CDR3 DNA: TGTGCCAGCAGCTTAGTTAAGGGACAGGGGGATGAAGCTTTCTTT. This gives the protein CASSLVKGQGDEAFF.